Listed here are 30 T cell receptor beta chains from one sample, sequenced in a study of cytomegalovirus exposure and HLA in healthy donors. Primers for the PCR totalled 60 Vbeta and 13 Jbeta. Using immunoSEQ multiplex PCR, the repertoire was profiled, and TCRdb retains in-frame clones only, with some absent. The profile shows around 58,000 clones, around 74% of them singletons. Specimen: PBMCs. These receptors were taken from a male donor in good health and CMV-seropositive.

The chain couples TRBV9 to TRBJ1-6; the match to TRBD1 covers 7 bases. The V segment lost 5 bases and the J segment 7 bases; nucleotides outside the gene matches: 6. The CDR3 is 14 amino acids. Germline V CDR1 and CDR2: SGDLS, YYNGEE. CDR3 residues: CASSQGGSNSPLHF. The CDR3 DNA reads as TGTGCCAGCAGTCAGGGGGGATCGAATTCACCCCTCCACTTT.

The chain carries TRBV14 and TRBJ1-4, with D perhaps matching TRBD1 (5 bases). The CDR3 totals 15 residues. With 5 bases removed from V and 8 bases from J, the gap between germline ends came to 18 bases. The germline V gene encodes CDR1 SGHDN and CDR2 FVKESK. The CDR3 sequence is CASSAGVRGGEKLFF. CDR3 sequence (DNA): TGTGCCAGCAGCGCAGGCGTAAGGGGAGGAGAAAAACTGTTTTTT. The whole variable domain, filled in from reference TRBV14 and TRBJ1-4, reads EAGVTQFPSHSVIEKGQTVTLRCDPISGHDNLYWYRRVMGKEIKFLLHFVKESKQDESGMPNNRFLAERTGGTYSTLKVQPAELEDSGVYFCASSAGVRGGEKLFFGSGTQLSVL.

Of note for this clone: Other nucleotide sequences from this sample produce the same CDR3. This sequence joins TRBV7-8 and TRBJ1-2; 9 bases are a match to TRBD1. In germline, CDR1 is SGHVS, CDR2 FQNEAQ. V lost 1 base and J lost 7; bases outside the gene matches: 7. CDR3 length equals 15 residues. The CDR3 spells CASSLVGQGLGGYTF. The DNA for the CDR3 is TGTGCCAGCAGCTTAGTAGGACAGGGGCTAGGTGGCTACACCTTC. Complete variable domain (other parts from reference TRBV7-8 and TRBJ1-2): GAGVSQSPRYKVAKRGQDVALRCDPISGHVSLFWYQQALGQGPEFLTYFQNEAQLDKSGLPSDRFFAERPEGSVSTLKIQRTQQEDSAVYLCASSLVGQGLGGYTFGSGTRLTVV.

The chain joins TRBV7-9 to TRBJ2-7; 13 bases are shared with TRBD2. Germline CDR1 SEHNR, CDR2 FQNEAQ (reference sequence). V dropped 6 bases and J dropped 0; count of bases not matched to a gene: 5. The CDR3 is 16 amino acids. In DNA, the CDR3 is TGTGCCAGCAGGAGGACTAGCGGGGGAGCCTCCTACGAGCAGTACTTC. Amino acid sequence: CASRRTSGGASYEQYF.

The CDR3 bases are TGTGCCAGCAGTGAAGCTGGCGGGGTAAGTTTCTACGAGCAGTACTTC. Translated: CASSEAGGVSFYEQYF. The chain is built from TRBV2 and TRBJ2-7; D may be TRBD2 (6 bases). There are 16 residues in the CDR3. Germline CDR1 reads SNHLY; CDR2 reads FYNNEI. Trimming pared 0 bases from V and 3 bases from J, leaving 15 bases between. Filled out from reference TRBV2 and TRBJ2-7, the complete variable domain reads EPEVTQTPSHQVTQMGQEVILRCVPISNHLYFYWYRQILGQKVEFLVSFYNNEISEKSEIFDDQFSVERPDGSNFTLKIRSTKLEDSAMYFCASSEAGGVSFYEQYFGPGTRLTVT.

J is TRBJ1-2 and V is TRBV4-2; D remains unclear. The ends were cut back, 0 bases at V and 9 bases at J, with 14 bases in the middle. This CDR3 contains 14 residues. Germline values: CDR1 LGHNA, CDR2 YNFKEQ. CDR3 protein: CASSQDTAGSSYTF. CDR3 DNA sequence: TGTGCCAGCAGCCAAGACACTGCCGGGTCGAGCTACACCTTC.

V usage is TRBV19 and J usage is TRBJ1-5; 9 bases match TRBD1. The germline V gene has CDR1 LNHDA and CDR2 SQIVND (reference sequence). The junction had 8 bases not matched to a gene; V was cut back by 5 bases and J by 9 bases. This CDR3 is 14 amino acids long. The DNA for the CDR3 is TGTGCCAGTAGTGTCGGGACAGGGAATTCGCCCCAGCATTTT. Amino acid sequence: CASSVGTGNSPQHF.

The CDR3 nucleotides are TGTGCCAGCAGTTTATCTGGGGGGGCCTATGGCTACACCTTC. Its translation is CASSLSGGAYGYTF. The rearrangement uses TRBV27 and TRBJ1-2; a possible D gene is TRBD1 (6 bases). The V end was cut by 0 bases, the J end by 4 bases, with 9 bases between. In germline, CDR1 is MNHEY, CDR2 SMNVEV (reference sequence). The CDR3 loop spans 14 amino acids.

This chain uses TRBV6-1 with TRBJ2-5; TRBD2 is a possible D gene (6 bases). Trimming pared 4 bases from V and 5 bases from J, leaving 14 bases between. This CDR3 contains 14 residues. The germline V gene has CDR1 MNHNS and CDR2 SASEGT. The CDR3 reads CASSVTSRGETQYF. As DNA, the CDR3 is TGTGCCAGCAGTGTCACTAGCCGGGGGGAGACCCAGTACTTC.

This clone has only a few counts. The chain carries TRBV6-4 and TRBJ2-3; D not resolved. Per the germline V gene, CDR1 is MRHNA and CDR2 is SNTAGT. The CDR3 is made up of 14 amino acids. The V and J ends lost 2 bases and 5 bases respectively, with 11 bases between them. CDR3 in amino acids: CASSDGGQVDTQYF. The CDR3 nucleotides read TGTGCCAGCAGTGACGGTGGGCAGGTAGATACGCAGTATTTT.

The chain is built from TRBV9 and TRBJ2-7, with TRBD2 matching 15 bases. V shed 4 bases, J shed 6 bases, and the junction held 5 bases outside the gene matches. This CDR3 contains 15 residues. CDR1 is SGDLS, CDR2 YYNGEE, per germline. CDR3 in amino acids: CASSHQGLAGGEQYF. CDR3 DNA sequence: TGTGCCAGCAGCCACCAGGGACTAGCGGGGGGCGAGCAGTACTTC.

The CDR3 bases are TGTGCCAGCAGTTTCAGTGGAGTCGGGGAGCTGTTTTTT. Residues: CASSFSGVGELFF. The gene calls are TRBV27 and TRBJ2-2; D is unclear. CDR1 MNHEY and CDR2 SMNVEV come from the germline V gene (reference sequence). V lost 3 bases and J 7 bases, leaving 9 bases between the germline ends. CDR3 length: 13 amino acids.

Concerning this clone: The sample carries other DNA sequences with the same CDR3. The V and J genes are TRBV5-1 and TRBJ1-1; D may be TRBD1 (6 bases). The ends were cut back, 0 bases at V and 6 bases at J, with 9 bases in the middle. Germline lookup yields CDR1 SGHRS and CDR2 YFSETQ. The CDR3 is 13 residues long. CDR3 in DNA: TGCGCCAGCAGCTTGGCAGGGGTCCCTGAAGCTTTCTTT. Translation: CASSLAGVPEAFF.

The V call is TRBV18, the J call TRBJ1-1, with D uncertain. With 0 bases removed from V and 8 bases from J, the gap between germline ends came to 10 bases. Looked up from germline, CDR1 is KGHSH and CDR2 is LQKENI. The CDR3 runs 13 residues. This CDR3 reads CASSPPRQREAFF. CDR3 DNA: TGTGCCAGCTCACCACCGAGGCAGAGAGAAGCTTTCTTT.

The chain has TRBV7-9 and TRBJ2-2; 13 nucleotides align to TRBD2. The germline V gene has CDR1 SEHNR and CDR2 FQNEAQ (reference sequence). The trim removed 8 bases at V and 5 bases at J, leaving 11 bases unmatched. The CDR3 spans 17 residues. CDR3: CASPVSLAGGHTGELFF. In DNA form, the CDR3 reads TGTGCCAGCCCCGTCTCACTAGCGGGGGGGCATACCGGGGAGCTGTTTTTT. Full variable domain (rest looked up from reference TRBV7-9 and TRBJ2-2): DTGVSQNPRHKITKRGQNVTFRCDPISEHNRLYWYRQTLGQGPEFLTYFQNEAQLEKSRLLSDRFSAERPKGSFSTLEIQRTEQGDSAMYLCASPVSLAGGHTGELFFGEGSRLTVL.

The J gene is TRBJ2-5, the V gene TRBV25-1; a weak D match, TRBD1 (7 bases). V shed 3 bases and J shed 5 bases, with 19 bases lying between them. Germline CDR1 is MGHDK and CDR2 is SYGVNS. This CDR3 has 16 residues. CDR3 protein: CASSEVQGRGVETQYF. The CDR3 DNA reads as TGTGCCAGCAGTGAGGTTCAGGGCAGGGGGGTGGAGACCCAGTACTTC.

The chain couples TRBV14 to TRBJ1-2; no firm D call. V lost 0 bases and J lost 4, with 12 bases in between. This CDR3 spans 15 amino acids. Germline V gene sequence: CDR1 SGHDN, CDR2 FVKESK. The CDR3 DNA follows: TGTGCCAGCAGCCAAGAACGGGAAGCGAGCTATGGCTACACCTTC. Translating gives CASSQEREASYGYTF.

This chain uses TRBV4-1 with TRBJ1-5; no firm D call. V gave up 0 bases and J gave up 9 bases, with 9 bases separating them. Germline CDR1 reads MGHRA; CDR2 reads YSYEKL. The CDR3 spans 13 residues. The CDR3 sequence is CASSQDVRGPQHF. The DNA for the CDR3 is TGCGCCAGCAGCCAAGATGTTCGGGGGCCCCAGCATTTT.

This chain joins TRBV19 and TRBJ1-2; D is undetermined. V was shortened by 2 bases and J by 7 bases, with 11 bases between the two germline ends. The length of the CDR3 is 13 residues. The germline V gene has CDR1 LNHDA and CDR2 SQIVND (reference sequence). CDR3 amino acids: CASSINSLRGYTF. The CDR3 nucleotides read TGTGCCAGTAGTATAAATTCTCTGCGTGGCTACACCTTC.

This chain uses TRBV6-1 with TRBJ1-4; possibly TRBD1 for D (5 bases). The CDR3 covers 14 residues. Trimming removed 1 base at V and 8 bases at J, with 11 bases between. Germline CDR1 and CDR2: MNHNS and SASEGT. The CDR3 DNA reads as TGTGCCAGCAGTGAAGGGGGGGTATGGGAAAAACTGTTTTTT. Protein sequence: CASSEGGVWEKLFF.

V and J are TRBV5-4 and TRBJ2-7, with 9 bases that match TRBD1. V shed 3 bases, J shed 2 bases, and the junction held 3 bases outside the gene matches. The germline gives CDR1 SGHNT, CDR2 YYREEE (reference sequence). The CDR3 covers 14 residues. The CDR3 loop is CASSSGDRAYEQYF. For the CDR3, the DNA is TGTGCCAGCAGCTCGGGGGACAGGGCCTACGAGCAGTACTTC.

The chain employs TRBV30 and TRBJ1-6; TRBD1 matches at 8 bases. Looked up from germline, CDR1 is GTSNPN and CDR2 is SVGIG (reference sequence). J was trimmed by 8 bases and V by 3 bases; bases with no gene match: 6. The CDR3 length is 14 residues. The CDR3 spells CAWRAGTGHSPLHF. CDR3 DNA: TGTGCCTGGAGGGCAGGGACAGGTCATTCACCCCTCCACTTT.

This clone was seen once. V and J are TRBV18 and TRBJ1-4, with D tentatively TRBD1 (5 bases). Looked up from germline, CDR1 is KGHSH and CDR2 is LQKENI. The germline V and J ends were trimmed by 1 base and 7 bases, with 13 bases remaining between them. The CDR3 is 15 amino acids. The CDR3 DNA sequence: TGTGCCAGCTCACCACGGAGGGGAGATGGTGAAAAACTGTTTTTT. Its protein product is CASSPRRGDGEKLFF.

CDR3 in DNA: TGCGCCAGCAGCTTGGAAGCAACCGGTGATCCTGAAGCTTTCTTT. Translating gives CASSLEATGDPEAFF. V usage is TRBV5-1 and J usage is TRBJ1-1; no firm D call. V was trimmed by 0 bases and J by 6 bases, leaving 15 bases between them. Germline lookup yields CDR1 SGHRS and CDR2 YFSETQ. CDR3 length: 15 residues.

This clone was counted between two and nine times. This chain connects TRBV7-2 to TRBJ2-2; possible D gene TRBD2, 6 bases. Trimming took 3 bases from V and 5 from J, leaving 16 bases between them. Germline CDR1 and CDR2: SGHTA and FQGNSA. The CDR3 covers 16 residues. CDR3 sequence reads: CASSFAGSRGTGELFF. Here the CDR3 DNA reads TGTGCCAGCAGCTTCGCCGGGTCACGGGGGACCGGGGAGCTGTTTTTT.

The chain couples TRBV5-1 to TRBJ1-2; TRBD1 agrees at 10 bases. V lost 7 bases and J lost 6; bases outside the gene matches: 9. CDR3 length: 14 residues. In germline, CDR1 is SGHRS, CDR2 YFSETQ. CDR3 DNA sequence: TGCGCCAGCGGCCTCGGGACAGGGGAAGATGGCTACACCTTC. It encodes CASGLGTGEDGYTF.

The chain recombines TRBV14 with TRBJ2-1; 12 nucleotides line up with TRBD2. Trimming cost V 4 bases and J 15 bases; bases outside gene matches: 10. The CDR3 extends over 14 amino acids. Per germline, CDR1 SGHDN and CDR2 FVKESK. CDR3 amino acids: CASSRGLAGSLVFF. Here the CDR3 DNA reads TGTGCCAGCAGCCGAGGACTAGCGGGGAGCTTAGTGTTCTTC. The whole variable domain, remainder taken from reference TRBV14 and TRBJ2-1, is EAGVTQFPSHSVIEKGQTVTLRCDPISGHDNLYWYRRVMGKEIKFLLHFVKESKQDESGMPNNRFLAERTGGTYSTLKVQPAELEDSGVYFCASSRGLAGSLVFFGPGTRLTVL.

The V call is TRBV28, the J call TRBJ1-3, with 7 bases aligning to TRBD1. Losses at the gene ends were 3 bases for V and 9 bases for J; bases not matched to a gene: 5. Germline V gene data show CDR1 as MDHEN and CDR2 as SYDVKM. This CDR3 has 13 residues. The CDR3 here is CASSFYRGGTIYF. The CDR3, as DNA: TGTGCCAGCAGTTTTTACAGGGGAGGCACCATATATTTT.

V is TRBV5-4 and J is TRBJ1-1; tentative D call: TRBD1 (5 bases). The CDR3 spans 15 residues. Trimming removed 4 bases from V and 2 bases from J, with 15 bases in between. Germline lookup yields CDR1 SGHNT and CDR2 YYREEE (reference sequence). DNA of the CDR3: TGTGCCAGCAGCCCCTGGGTGACAGATAACACTGAAGCTTTCTTT. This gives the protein CASSPWVTDNTEAFF.

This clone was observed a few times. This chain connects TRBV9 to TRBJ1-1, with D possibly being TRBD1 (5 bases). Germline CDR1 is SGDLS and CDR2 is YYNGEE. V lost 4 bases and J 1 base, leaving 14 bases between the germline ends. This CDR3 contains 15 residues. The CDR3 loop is CASSPHGRENTEAFF. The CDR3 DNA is TGTGCCAGCAGCCCCCATGGCAGGGAGAACACTGAAGCTTTCTTT.